These 9 T cell receptor beta chains share one sample of origin, sequenced in a study of patients and donors after allogeneic stem cell transplantation. MiXCR, run by TCRdb on the RT-PCR reads, gives a single entry per CDR3 protein. Of 10,000 or so distinct CDR3 sequences listed, 5.9% are singletons. The sample was blood, either unsorted or a sorted T cell fraction (not recorded which). The receptors originated from a human donor who was either an allogeneic HSCT recipient or a stem cell or donor lymphocyte infusion donor (not recorded which). It is not recorded whose cells these are; they may come from a transplant donor.

This clonotype was found many times. The chain links TRBV20-1 to TRBJ2-1, with 7 bases matching TRBD1. Trimming removed 6 bases from V and 0 bases from J; junction bases left unmatched: 8. This CDR3 is 15 amino acids long. Germline V lookup: CDR1 DFQATT, CDR2 SNEGSKA (reference sequence). CDR3 protein: CSAGDSQSSYNEQFF. Here the CDR3 DNA reads TGCAGTGCAGGGGACAGTCAGAGCTCCTACAATGAGCAGTTCTTC.

This clonotype was seen ten or more times. CDR3 coding DNA: TGTGCCAGCAGCTTGGATGGGGTAACCACTGAAGCTTTCTTT. Encoded protein: CASSLDGVTTEAFF. V gene TRBV5-8 combines with J gene TRBJ1-1; D is ambiguous. The CDR3 is 14 amino acids. The V end lost 0 bases, the J end lost 4 bases, and 10 bases lay between the germline ends. CDR1 and CDR2 from the germline V gene are SGHTS and YDEGEE.

Ten or more counts support this clonotype. The chain carries TRBV18 and TRBJ2-5; D may be TRBD2 (6 bases). CDR3 length: 16 residues. Trimming removed 1 base from V and 1 base from J, with 13 bases in between. CDR1 KGHSH and CDR2 LQKENI come from the germline V gene. This CDR3 is CASSPRAGWSQETQYF. In nucleotides, the CDR3 is TGTGCCAGCTCACCACGGGCGGGATGGTCCCAAGAGACCCAGTACTTC.

The chain carries TRBV30 and TRBJ2-7; no definite D call. The CDR3 extends over 13 amino acids. Trimming shortened V by 2 bases and J by 2 bases, and 10 bases separated the two germline ends. Germline values: CDR1 GTSNPN, CDR2 SVGIG (reference sequence). The DNA for the CDR3 is TGTGCCTGGAGTATTGGCAGTACCTACGAGCAGTACTTC. Encoded protein: CAWSIGSTYEQYF.

This clonotype was counted many times. This rearrangement joins TRBV20-1 to TRBJ1-1; a weak D match, TRBD1 (5 bases). The V end lost 1 base, the J end lost 0 bases, and 24 bases lay between the germline ends. CDR3 length equals 19 residues. Germline V gives CDR1 DFQATT, CDR2 SNEGSKA (reference sequence). The CDR3 is CSARAPLSPGRLLNTEAFF. CDR3 DNA: TGCAGTGCTAGAGCCCCGTTGAGTCCGGGACGGCTCCTGAACACTGAAGCTTTCTTT.

This clonotype counts as medium-sized. The J gene is TRBJ2-3, the V gene TRBV3-1; D uncertain. The CDR3 length is 14 residues. CDR1 is LGHDT and CDR2 is YNNKEL in the germline V gene (reference sequence). V lost 1 base and J 2 bases, leaving 7 bases between the germline ends. The CDR3 region is CASSQAIITDTQYF. The CDR3 region has the DNA TGTGCCAGCAGCCAAGCTATCATCACAGATACGCAGTATTTT.

This clonotype was seen repeatedly, ten times or more. The chain joins TRBV3-1 to TRBJ2-7; no definite D call. The CDR3 spans 10 residues. V was trimmed by 4 bases and J by 4 bases, leaving 2 bases between them. Germline V CDR1 and CDR2: LGHDT, YNNKEL (reference sequence). CDR3 nucleotides: TGTGCCAGCAGCCTTTACGAGCAGTACTTC. This sequence encodes CASSLYEQYF.

Many counts were recorded for this clonotype. The chain combines TRBV18 with TRBJ1-4; no clear D. The CDR3 totals 14 residues. Trimming stripped 3 bases from V and 8 bases from J, with 13 bases between. Germline-derived CDR1 and CDR2 are KGHSH and LQKENI. This CDR3 is CASSPAARVEKLFF. The DNA for the CDR3 is TGTGCCAGCTCACCCGCGGCCCGGGTCGAAAAACTGTTTTTT.

In this sample, this clonotype turned up many times. The V call is TRBV28, the J call TRBJ1-1, with a tentative D call TRBD1 (6 bases). Trimming removed 5 bases from V and 7 bases from J, with 23 bases in between. The CDR3 runs to 16 residues. Looked up from germline, CDR1 is MDHEN and CDR2 is SYDVKM. The CDR3 DNA reads TGTGCCAGCAGTCCTACATCCGGGGGGCCCTCGCTTGAAGCTTTCTTT. Translated: CASSPTSGGPSLEAFF.